Following are 22 T cell receptor beta chains from one sample sequenced in a study of T cells in pancreatic ductal adenocarcinoma. Selected pancreatic ductal adenocarcinoma patients had undergone surgery without neoadjuvant therapy. This table comes from immunoSEQ multiplex PCR, and its TCRdb copy is limited to in-frame clones, with some not included. The sample carries more than 85,000 clones, roughly 96% recorded once. Sequencing was done on a sample of PBMCs. These receptors all stem from a human donor with pancreatic ductal adenocarcinoma.

The V call is TRBV5-1, the J call TRBJ1-2; 10 bases agree with TRBD1. The CDR3 sequence is 14 residues long. With 4 bases clipped from V and 6 bases from J, the junction kept 6 bases outside the gene matches. Germline V gene data show CDR1 as SGHRS and CDR2 as YFSETQ. The CDR3 DNA sequence: TGCGCCAGCAGCGCCGGACAGGGGGTGGATGGCTACACCTTC. Amino acid sequence: CASSAGQGVDGYTF.

The chain has TRBV5-4 and TRBJ2-3, with 7 bases that match TRBD1. CDR1 SGHNT and CDR2 YYREEE come from the germline V gene (reference sequence). The CDR3 extends over 16 amino acids. V gave up 1 base and J gave up 4 bases; unmatched junction bases: 9. CDR3 coding DNA: TGTGCCAGCAGCTTGAAGGGGGCACGCGTGGCAGATACGCAGTATTTT. It specifies CASSLKGARVADTQYF.

The chain carries TRBV5-1 and TRBJ2-1; no firm D call. The CDR3 extends over 13 amino acids. Deletions cut 6 bases from V and 6 bases from J, with 13 bases between. From germline, CDR1 is SGHRS and CDR2 YFSETQ. CDR3 sequence reads: CASKYGLPNEQFF. DNA of the CDR3: TGCGCCAGCAAATACGGTCTCCCCAATGAGCAGTTCTTC.

This clone is a singleton in its sample. This chain uses TRBV18 with TRBJ1-3, with a tentative D call TRBD1 (6 bases). This CDR3 contains 16 residues. Trimming removed 0 bases at V and 4 bases at J, with 13 bases between. Germline lookup yields CDR1 KGHSH and CDR2 LQKENI. This chain's CDR3 is CASSPPNPGVGNTIYF. CDR3 bases: TGTGCCAGCTCACCACCGAACCCAGGGGTGGGAAACACCATATATTTT.

This chain connects TRBV13 to TRBJ2-2; D remains ambiguous. CDR1 is PRHDT, CDR2 FYEKMQ, per germline (reference sequence). The CDR3 length is 12 residues. Trimming cost V 8 bases and J 4 bases, with 8 bases left between them. The CDR3 reads CASRYGTGELFF. The CDR3 DNA follows: TGTGCCAGCCGGTACGGCACCGGGGAGCTGTTTTTT.

V and J are TRBV7-9 and TRBJ2-7, with 10 bases matching TRBD1. The germline CDR1 and CDR2 sequences are SEHNR and FQNEAQ (reference sequence). Trimming removed 4 bases from V and 3 bases from J; junction bases left unmatched: 0. The CDR3 is made up of 13 amino acids. CDR3 sequence (DNA): TGTGCCAGCAGCTGGACAGGGGGCTACGAGCAGTACTTC. Amino acid sequence: CASSWTGGYEQYF.

This chain joins TRBV10-3 and TRBJ1-2, with TRBD1 matching over 7 bases. The CDR3 sequence is 14 residues long. Germline V gene sequence: CDR1 ENHRY, CDR2 SYGVKD. The trim removed 2 bases at V and 8 bases at J, leaving 8 bases unmatched. The CDR3 coding sequence is TGTGCCATCAGTGAGGAAGGGGGCATCGTCGGCTACACCTTC. Protein sequence: CAISEEGGIVGYTF.

The genes are TRBV10-3 and TRBJ2-6; 8 bases align to TRBD1. Germline V gene data show CDR1 as ENHRY and CDR2 as SYGVKD. There are 16 residues in the CDR3. With 3 bases clipped from V and 2 bases from J, the junction kept 3 bases outside the gene matches. CDR3 DNA sequence: TGTGCCATCAGTGAACAACAGGGGGCTGGGGCCAACGTCCTGACTTTC. Translation: CAISEQQGAGANVLTF.

The rearrangement links TRBV18 to TRBJ2-7; D uncertain. Germline CDR1 is KGHSH and CDR2 is LQKENI. V was trimmed by 3 bases and J by 4 bases, leaving 16 bases between them. There are 15 residues in the CDR3. CDR3 in DNA: TGTGCCAGCTCACCGTCTCTAGAGGCCCCTTACGAGCAGTACTTC. Translating gives CASSPSLEAPYEQYF.

In its sample, this clone was seen once. This chain links TRBV28 with TRBJ2-7; 8 bases map to TRBD1. This CDR3 has 14 residues. J lost 1 base, V lost 8 bases, and 7 bases had no gene match. Germline V lookup: CDR1 MDHEN, CDR2 SYDVKM. The chain's CDR3 is CASEGTGSSYEQYF. CDR3 in DNA: TGTGCCAGCGAGGGGACAGGTAGTTCCTACGAGCAGTACTTC.

This clone was recorded a few times. J is TRBJ1-5 and V is TRBV6-1; 8 nucleotides align to TRBD1. Germline V gene lookup returns CDR1 MNHNS and CDR2 SASEGT. CDR3 length: 17 amino acids. The trim removed 0 bases at V and 7 bases at J, leaving 11 bases unmatched. The CDR3 protein is CASSEAFPQGGGQPQHF. In nucleotides, the CDR3 is TGTGCCAGCAGTGAAGCTTTCCCACAGGGGGGTGGACAGCCCCAGCATTTT.

This clone was recorded only once. The CDR3 is CASSPLRSLLYGYTF. The CDR3 DNA reads as TGTGCCAGCAGCCCATTGAGGTCTCTATTATATGGCTACACCTTC. J is TRBJ1-2 and V is TRBV11-1; the D is unclear. The CDR3 spans 15 residues. Germline CDR1 is SGHAT and CDR2 is FQDESV (reference sequence). V shed 5 bases and J shed 5 bases, with 18 bases lying between them.

This chain connects TRBV7-6 to TRBJ2-2, with 10 bases aligning to TRBD1. Losses at the gene ends were 4 bases for V and 0 bases for J; bases not matched to a gene: 5. This CDR3 has 17 residues. CDR1 is SGHVS and CDR2 is FNYEAQ in the germline V gene. CDR3 in amino acids: CASSSQTGGPNTGELFF. In DNA, the CDR3 is TGTGCCAGCAGCTCACAGACAGGGGGCCCGAACACCGGGGAGCTGTTTTTT.

The chain uses TRBV7-2 and TRBJ2-5; the match to TRBD2 covers 14 bases. The CDR3 totals 15 residues. Germline V gene sequence: CDR1 SGHTA, CDR2 FQGNSA. The V and J ends lost 8 bases and 5 bases, in that order; junction bases with no gene match: 7. As DNA, the CDR3 is TGTGCCAGCCGACTAGCGGGAGGGCGGTGGGAGACCCAGTACTTC. This encodes CASRLAGGRWETQYF.

The chain couples TRBV23-1 to TRBJ1-2; the D gene is possibly TRBD1 (6 bases). TRBV23-1 has ORF status, its function being uncertain. This CDR3 contains 17 residues. V was clipped by 8 bases and J by 4 bases, with 26 bases between them. The CDR3 DNA reads as TGCGCCAGCCAGTCAAGACGACCCGGGACAAAAGTCTATGGCTACACCTTC. It encodes CASQSRRPGTKVYGYTF.

The genes are TRBV19 and TRBJ2-3, with 9 bases identical to TRBD2. The CDR3 is made up of 14 amino acids. Trimming took 3 bases from V and 4 from J; bases not matched to a gene: 2. Germline loops: CDR1 LNHDA, CDR2 SQIVND (reference sequence). The CDR3 DNA is TGTGCCAGTAGTATTAGCGGGAGTTCAGATACGCAGTATTTT. Translating it yields CASSISGSSDTQYF.

The table lists this clone with a count of one. The chain has TRBV18 and TRBJ2-7; a weak D match, TRBD2 (6 bases). Trimming stripped 0 bases from V and 7 bases from J, with 10 bases between. The CDR3 is made up of 13 amino acids. CDR1 and CDR2 from the germline V gene are KGHSH and LQKENI. CDR3 sequence reads: CASSPPEGREQYF. In DNA, the CDR3 is TGTGCCAGCTCACCACCGGAGGGGCGAGAGCAGTACTTC.

This chain connects TRBV5-4 to TRBJ2-5; TRBD2 agrees at 9 bases. Trimming at V came to 6 bases and at J to 4 bases, leaving 7 bases not matched to a gene. The CDR3 has 14 residues. Germline assignment: CDR1 SGHNT and CDR2 YYREEE (reference sequence). Written as DNA, the CDR3 is TGTGCCAGCACCCGTAGCGGGGGAGGAGAGACCCAGTACTTC. As protein: CASTRSGGGETQYF.

The chain carries TRBV5-1 and TRBJ2-2; perhaps TRBD2 as D (5 bases). V gave up 0 bases and J gave up 0 bases, with 6 bases separating them. Looked up from germline, CDR1 is SGHRS and CDR2 is YFSETQ. The CDR3 consists of 15 residues. Here the CDR3 reads CASSLGGTNTGELFF. CDR3 nucleotides: TGCGCCAGCAGCTTGGGAGGGACGAACACCGGGGAGCTGTTTTTT.

This chain links TRBV14 with TRBJ1-5; D may be TRBD1 (5 bases). The CDR3 runs 13 residues. The V end was cut by 4 bases, the J end by 9 bases, with 13 bases between. The V gene's germline CDR1 is SGHDN and CDR2 FVKESK. Here the CDR3 reads CASSLRAGLPQHF. The CDR3 DNA reads TGTGCCAGCAGCCTCAGGGCCGGTCTGCCCCAGCATTTT.

The rearrangement joins TRBV9 to TRBJ2-2; possible D gene TRBD1, 6 bases. The CDR3 runs 17 residues. With 3 bases removed from V and 2 bases from J, the gap between germline ends came to 17 bases. The germline V gene has CDR1 SGDLS and CDR2 YYNGEE. CDR3 in amino acids: CASSAPLTGDNTGELFF. The CDR3, as DNA: TGTGCCAGCAGCGCCCCCTTGACAGGCGACAACACCGGGGAGCTGTTTTTT.

V is TRBV18 and J is TRBJ2-3; 9 bases are shared with TRBD2. Per the germline V gene, CDR1 is KGHSH and CDR2 is LQKENI. The CDR3 sequence is 15 residues long. J lost 6 bases, V lost 0 bases, and 4 bases had no gene match. CDR3 nucleotides: TGTGCCAGCTCACCACCTAGCGGGAGTTCGGATACGCAGTATTTT. Its protein is CASSPPSGSSDTQYF.